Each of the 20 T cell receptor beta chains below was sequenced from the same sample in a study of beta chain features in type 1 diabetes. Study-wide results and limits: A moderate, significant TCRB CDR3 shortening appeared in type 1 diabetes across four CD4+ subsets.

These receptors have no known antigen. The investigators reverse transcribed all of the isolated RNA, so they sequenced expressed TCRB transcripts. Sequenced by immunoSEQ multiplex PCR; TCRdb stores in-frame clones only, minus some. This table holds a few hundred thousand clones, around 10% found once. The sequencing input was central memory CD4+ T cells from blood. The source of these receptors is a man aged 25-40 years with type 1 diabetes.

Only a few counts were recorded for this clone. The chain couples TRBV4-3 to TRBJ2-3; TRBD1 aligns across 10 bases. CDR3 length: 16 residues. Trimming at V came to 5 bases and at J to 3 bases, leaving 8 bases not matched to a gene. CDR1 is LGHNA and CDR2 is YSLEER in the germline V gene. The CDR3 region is CASSKRTGGDTDTQYF. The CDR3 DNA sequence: TGCGCCAGCAGCAAAAGGACAGGGGGTGATACAGATACGCAGTATTTT.

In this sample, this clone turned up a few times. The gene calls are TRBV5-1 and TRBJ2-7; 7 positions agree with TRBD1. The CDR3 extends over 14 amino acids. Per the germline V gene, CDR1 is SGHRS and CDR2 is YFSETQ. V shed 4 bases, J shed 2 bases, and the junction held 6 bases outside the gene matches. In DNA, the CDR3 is TGCGCCAGCAGCCCGGACAGGAAACCCTACGAGCAGTACTTC. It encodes CASSPDRKPYEQYF.

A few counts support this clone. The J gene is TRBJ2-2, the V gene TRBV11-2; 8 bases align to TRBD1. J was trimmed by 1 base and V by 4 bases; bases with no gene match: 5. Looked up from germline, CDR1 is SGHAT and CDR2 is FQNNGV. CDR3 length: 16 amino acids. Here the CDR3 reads CASSSDGQGNTGELFF. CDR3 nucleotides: TGTGCCAGCAGCTCTGATGGACAGGGGAACACCGGGGAGCTGTTTTTT. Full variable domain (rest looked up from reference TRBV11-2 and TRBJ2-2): EAGVAQSPRYKIIEKRQSVAFWCNPISGHATLYWYQQILGQGPKLLIQFQNNGVVDDSQLPKDRFSAERLKGVDSTLKIQPAKLEDSAVYLCASSSDGQGNTGELFFGEGSRLTVL.

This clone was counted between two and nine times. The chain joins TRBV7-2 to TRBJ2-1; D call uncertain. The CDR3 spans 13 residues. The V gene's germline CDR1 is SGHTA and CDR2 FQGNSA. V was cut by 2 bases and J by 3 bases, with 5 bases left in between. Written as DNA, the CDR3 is TGTGCCAGCAGCTTATACAGCTACAATGAGCAGTTCTTC. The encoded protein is CASSLYSYNEQFF.

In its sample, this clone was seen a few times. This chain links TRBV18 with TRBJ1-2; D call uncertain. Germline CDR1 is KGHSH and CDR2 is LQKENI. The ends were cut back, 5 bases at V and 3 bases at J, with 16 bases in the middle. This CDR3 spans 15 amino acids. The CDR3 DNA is TGTGCCAGCTCATCCCCCAGTCGTCGGGACTATGGCTACACCTTC. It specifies CASSSPSRRDYGYTF.

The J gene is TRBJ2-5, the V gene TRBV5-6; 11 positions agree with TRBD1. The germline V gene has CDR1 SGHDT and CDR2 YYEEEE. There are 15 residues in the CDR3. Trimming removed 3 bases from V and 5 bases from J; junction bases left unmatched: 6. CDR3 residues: CASSSDRGPGETQYF. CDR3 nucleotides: TGTGCCAGCAGCTCGGACAGGGGGCCGGGGGAGACCCAGTACTTC.

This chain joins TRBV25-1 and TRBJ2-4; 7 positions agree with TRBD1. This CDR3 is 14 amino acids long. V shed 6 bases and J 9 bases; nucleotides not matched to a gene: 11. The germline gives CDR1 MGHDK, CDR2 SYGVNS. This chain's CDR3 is CASSDTTGSGIQYF. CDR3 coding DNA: TGTGCCAGCAGCGACACGACAGGGTCGGGCATTCAGTACTTC.

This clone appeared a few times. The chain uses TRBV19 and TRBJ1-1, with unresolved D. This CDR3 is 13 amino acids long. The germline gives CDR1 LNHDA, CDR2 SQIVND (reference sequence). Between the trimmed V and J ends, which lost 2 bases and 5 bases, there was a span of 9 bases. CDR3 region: CASSITRETEAFF. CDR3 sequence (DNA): TGTGCCAGTAGTATAACGAGGGAAACTGAAGCTTTCTTT.

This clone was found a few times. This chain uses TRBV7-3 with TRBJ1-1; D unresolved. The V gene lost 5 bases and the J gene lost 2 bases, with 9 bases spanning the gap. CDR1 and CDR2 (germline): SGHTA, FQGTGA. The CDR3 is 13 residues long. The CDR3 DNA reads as TGTGCCAGCAGCACCAAGAGAAACACTGAAGCTTTCTTT. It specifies CASSTKRNTEAFF.

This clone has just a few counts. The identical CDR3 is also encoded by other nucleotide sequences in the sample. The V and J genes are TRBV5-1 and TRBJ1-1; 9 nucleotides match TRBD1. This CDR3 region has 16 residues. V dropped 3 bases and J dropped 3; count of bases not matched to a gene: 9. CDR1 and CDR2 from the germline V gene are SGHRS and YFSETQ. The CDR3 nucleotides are TGCGCCAGCAGCTCCAAACAGGGGGCCAGGGACACTGAAGCTTTCTTT. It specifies CASSSKQGARDTEAFF.

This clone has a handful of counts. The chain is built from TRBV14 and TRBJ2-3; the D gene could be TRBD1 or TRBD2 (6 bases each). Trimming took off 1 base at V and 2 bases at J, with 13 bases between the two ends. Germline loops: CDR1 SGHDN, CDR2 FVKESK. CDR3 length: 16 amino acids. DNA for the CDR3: TGTGCCAGCAGCCAAGTCTGGGGGGCTTCCACAGATACGCAGTATTTT. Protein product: CASSQVWGASTDTQYF.

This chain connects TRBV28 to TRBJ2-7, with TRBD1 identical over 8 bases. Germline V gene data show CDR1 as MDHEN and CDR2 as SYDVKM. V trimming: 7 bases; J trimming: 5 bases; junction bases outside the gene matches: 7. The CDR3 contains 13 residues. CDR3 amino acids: CASTSGGRDEQYF. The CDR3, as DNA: TGTGCCAGCACCTCAGGGGGCCGGGACGAGCAGTACTTC.

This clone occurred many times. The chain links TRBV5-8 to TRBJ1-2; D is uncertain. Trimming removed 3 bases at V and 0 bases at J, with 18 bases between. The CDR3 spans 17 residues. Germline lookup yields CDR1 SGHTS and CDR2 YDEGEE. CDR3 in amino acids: CASSSKRTARPNYGYTF. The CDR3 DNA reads TGTGCCAGCAGCTCGAAACGGACCGCCCGGCCTAACTATGGCTACACCTTC. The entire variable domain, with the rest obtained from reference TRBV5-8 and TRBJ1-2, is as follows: EAGVTQSPTHLIKTRGQQATLRCSPISGHTSVYWYQQALGLGLQFLLWYDEGEERNRGNFPPRFSGRQFPNYSSELNVNALELEDSALYLCASSSKRTARPNYGYTFGSGTRLTVV.

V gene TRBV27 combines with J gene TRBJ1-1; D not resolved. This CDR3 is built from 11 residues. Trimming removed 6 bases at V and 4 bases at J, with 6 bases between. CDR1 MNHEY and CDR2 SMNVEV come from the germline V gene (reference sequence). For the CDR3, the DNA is TGTGCCAGCAGGGGTTTCACTGAAGCTTTCTTT. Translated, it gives CASRGFTEAFF.

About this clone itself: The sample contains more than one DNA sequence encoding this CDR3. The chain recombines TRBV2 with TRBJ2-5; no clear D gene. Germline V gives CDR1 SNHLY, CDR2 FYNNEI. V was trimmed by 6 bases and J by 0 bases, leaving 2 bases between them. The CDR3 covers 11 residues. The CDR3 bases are TGTGCCAGCAGGTACCAAGAGACCCAGTACTTC. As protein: CASRYQETQYF.

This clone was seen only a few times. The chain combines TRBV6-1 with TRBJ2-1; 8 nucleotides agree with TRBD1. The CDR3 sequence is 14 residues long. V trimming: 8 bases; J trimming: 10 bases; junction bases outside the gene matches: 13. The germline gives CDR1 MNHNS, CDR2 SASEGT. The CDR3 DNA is TGTGCCAGCGTTCGGACAGGGAGGTCCGTCGAGCAGTTCTTC. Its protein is CASVRTGRSVEQFF.

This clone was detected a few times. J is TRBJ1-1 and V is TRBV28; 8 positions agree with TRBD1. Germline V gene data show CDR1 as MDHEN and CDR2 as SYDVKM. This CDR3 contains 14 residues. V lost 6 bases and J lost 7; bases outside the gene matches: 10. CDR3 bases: TGTGCCAGCAGCCCCACAGGGGGGTGGGTTGAAGCTTTCTTT. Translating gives CASSPTGGWVEAFF.

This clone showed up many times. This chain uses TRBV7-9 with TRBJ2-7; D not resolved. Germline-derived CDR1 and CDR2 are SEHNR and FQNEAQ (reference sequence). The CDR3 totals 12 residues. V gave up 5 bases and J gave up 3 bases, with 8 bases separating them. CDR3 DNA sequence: TGTGCCAGCAGCACAGACGGCTACGAGCAGTACTTC. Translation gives CASSTDGYEQYF.

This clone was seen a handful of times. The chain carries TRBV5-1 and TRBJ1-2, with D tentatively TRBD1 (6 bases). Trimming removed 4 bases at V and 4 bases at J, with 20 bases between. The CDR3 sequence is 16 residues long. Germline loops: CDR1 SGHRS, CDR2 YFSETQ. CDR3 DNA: TGCGCCAGCAGCGCAACACAGGGATCTACCCTCTATGGCTACACCTTC. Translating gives CASSATQGSTLYGYTF.

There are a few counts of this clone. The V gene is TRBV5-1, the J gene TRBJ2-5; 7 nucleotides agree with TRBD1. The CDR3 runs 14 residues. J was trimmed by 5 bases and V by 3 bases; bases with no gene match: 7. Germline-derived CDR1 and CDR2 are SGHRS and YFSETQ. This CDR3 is CASSSQGRDETQYF. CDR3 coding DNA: TGCGCCAGCAGCTCACAGGGGCGCGATGAGACCCAGTACTTC. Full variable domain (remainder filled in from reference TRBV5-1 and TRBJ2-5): KAGVTQTPRYLIKTRGQQVTLSCSPISGHRSVSWYQQTPGQGLQFLFEYFSETQRNKGNFPGRFSGRQFSNSRSEMNVSTLELGDSALYLCASSSQGRDETQYFGPGTRLLVL.